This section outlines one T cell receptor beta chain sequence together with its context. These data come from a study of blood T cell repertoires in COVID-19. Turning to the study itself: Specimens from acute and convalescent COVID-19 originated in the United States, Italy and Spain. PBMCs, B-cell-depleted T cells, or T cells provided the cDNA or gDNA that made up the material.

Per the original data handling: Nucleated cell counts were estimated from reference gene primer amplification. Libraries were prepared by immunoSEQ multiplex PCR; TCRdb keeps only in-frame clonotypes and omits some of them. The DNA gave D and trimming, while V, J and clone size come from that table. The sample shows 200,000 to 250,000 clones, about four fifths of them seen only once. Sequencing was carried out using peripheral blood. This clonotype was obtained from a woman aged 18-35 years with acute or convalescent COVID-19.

The CDR3: CASSARSGQGYGYTF. The DNA of the CDR3 is TGTGCCAGCAGCGCCCGATCGGGACAGGGCTATGGCTACACCTTC. The V gene is TRBV9, the J gene TRBJ1-2, with TRBD1 matching 9 bases. This CDR3 has 15 residues. V shed 3 bases, J shed 4 bases, and the junction held 7 bases outside the gene matches. CDR1 is SGDLS, CDR2 YYNGEE, per germline.